The 28 T cell receptor beta chains presented below share a single source sample, sequenced in a study of blood T cell repertoires in COVID-19. TCRdb's copy holds only in-frame clones and misses some; the assay was immunoSEQ multiplex PCR. The table lists hundreds of thousands of clones, around 90% of them singletons. The sample taken for sequencing was PBMCs or T cells enriched from blood (not recorded which). The receptors here all came from a man younger than 45 who had been exposed to COVID-19.

There are many counts of this clone. As DNA, the CDR3 is TGTGCCAGCAGCCCGGGGTGGGGCGAGCAGTACTTC. Translated: CASSPGWGEQYF. This chain uses TRBV5-6 with TRBJ2-7, with D maybe TRBD2 (5 bases). In germline, CDR1 is SGHDT, CDR2 YYEEEE. V was pared by 4 bases and J by 6 bases, with 11 bases between. This CDR3 is 12 amino acids long.

The chain is built from TRBV7-9 and TRBJ2-2; the match to TRBD2 covers 11 bases. V gave up 6 bases and J gave up 6 bases; unmatched junction bases: 9. The germline V gene encodes CDR1 SEHNR and CDR2 FQNEAQ (reference sequence). CDR3 size: 16 residues. The CDR3 DNA is TGTGCCAGCAGGCCTGGTAGCGGGGGGGCCCCCGGGGAGCTGTTTTTT. Translation gives CASRPGSGGAPGELFF. Filled out from reference TRBV7-9 and TRBJ2-2, the complete variable domain reads DTGVSQNPRHKITKRGQNVTFRCDPISEHNRLYWYRQTLGQGPEFLTYFQNEAQLEKSRLLSDRFSAERPKGSFSTLEIQRTEQGDSAMYLCASRPGSGGAPGELFFGEGSRLTVL.

This sequence joins TRBV5-5 and TRBJ2-5; 7 positions agree with TRBD2. The V gene's germline CDR1 is SGHKS and CDR2 YYEKEE (reference sequence). The CDR3 consists of 14 residues. The V and J ends lost 2 bases and 5 bases, in that order; junction bases with no gene match: 6. In DNA, the CDR3 is TGTGCCAGCAGCTTCGAGGGGAGGGCGGAGACCCAGTACTTC. Translated: CASSFEGRAETQYF.

This chain connects TRBV4-2 to TRBJ2-3; no reliable D call. V dropped 3 bases and J dropped 2 bases, with 9 bases sitting between them. Germline-derived CDR1 and CDR2 are LGHNA and YNFKEQ. This CDR3 has 14 amino acids. CDR3 loop: CASSHGGVTDTQYF. CDR3 DNA: TGTGCCAGCAGCCACGGCGGCGTCACAGATACGCAGTATTTT.

This chain uses TRBV6-6 with TRBJ1-2; weak D call: TRBD1 (5 bases). Germline assignment: CDR1 MNHNY and CDR2 SVGAGI (reference sequence). The CDR3 spans 14 residues. Trimming stripped 5 bases from V and 8 bases from J, with 18 bases between. Here the CDR3 reads CASSHNPGGDGYTF. The DNA of the CDR3 is TGTGCCAGCAGTCACAACCCTGGGGGGGACGGCTACACCTTC.

This clone was detected a few times. The gene calls are TRBV20-1 and TRBJ1-1; 9 nucleotides line up with TRBD1. The germline gives CDR1 DFQATT, CDR2 SNEGSKA (reference sequence). This CDR3 contains 11 residues. The CDR3, as DNA: TGCAGACAGGGGGCCGGCACTGAAGCTTTCTTT. Its translation: CRQGAGTEAFF.

The chain is built from TRBV4-2 and TRBJ1-1, with D unresolved. The V gene's germline CDR1 is LGHNA and CDR2 YNFKEQ. CDR3 length: 14 amino acids. Trimming stripped 4 bases from V and 2 bases from J, with 11 bases between. The CDR3 DNA reads TGTGCCAGCAGCCGAGACCCCAAAAACACTGAAGCTTTCTTT. It encodes CASSRDPKNTEAFF.

The gene calls are TRBV5-6 and TRBJ1-2; the D gene is possibly TRBD1 (5 bases). The V gene lost 0 bases and the J gene lost 4 bases, with 13 bases spanning the gap. The CDR3 sequence is 15 residues long. Germline CDR1 and CDR2: SGHDT and YYEEEE. This chain's CDR3 is CASSLEGPLGYGYTF. CDR3 sequence (DNA): TGTGCCAGCAGCTTGGAGGGGCCTCTTGGCTATGGCTACACCTTC.

J is TRBJ1-3 and V is TRBV6-5, with no clear D. In germline, CDR1 is MNHEY, CDR2 SVGAGI. The CDR3 is made up of 12 amino acids. Trimming pared 5 bases from V and 4 bases from J, leaving 6 bases between. The CDR3 spells CASSSPGNTIYF. In nucleotides, the CDR3 is TGTGCCAGCAGTAGCCCCGGAAACACCATATATTTT.

The rearrangement joins TRBV5-4 to TRBJ2-5; TRBD1 matches 7 bases. The J segment lost 6 bases and the V segment lost 4 bases, leaving 9 bases of the junction unmatched. This CDR3 is built from 14 residues. CDR1 is SGHNT and CDR2 is YYREEE in the germline V gene (reference sequence). The CDR3 DNA sequence: TGTGCCAGCAGCCAGAACAGGGGCTGGCAGACCCAGTACTTC. It codes for CASSQNRGWQTQYF.

The chain links TRBV7-3 to TRBJ2-1; 8 bases fit TRBD2. Germline-derived CDR1 and CDR2 are SGHTA and FQGTGA. V dropped 5 bases and J dropped 0; count of bases not matched to a gene: 6. The CDR3 is 16 amino acids. DNA for the CDR3: TGTGCCAGCAGCCGGGAGGGGCGACGCTCCTACAATGAGCAGTTCTTC. Its protein is CASSREGRRSYNEQFF.

The genes are TRBV27 and TRBJ2-2, with 11 bases matching TRBD2. The CDR3 runs 14 residues. From germline, CDR1 is MNHEY and CDR2 SMNVEV (reference sequence). The trim removed 10 bases at V and 5 bases at J, leaving 6 bases unmatched. The CDR3 bases are TGTGCCACCGTAGCGGGGGGGCGAACCGGGGAGCTGTTTTTT. Protein sequence: CATVAGGRTGELFF.

CDR3 amino acids: CASSLGTGPDAQYF. The CDR3 region has the DNA TGTGCCAGCAGCTTAGGGACAGGGCCCGATGCCCAGTACTTC. V is TRBV7-9 and J is TRBJ2-5; the match to TRBD1 covers 8 bases. The J segment lost 9 bases and the V segment lost 1 base, leaving 7 bases of the junction unmatched. This CDR3 is 14 amino acids long. CDR1 and CDR2 from the germline V gene are SEHNR and FQNEAQ (reference sequence).

V is TRBV6-5 and J is TRBJ2-7, with 9 bases aligning to TRBD2. Trimming at V came to 6 bases and at J to 2 bases, leaving 8 bases not matched to a gene. The CDR3 covers 15 residues. Germline CDR1 reads MNHEY; CDR2 reads SVGAGI. This CDR3 reads CASRGLGGGAYEQYF. The CDR3 DNA follows: TGTGCCAGCAGGGGGCTTGGCGGGGGGGCCTACGAGCAGTACTTC.

V is TRBV21-1 and J is TRBJ2-7; TRBD2 reflects the table's D call only, with no check against the DNA. TRBV21-1 is listed as a pseudogene. The CDR3 totals 13 residues. The CDR3 is CASGRGLTYEQYF. DNA of the CDR3: TGTGCCAGCGGGCGTGGACTAACCTACGAGCAGTACTTC.

The chain has TRBV7-2 and TRBJ1-5; weak D call: TRBD1 (5 bases). Germline loops: CDR1 SGHTA, CDR2 FQGNSA. The CDR3 totals 14 residues. V was clipped by 5 bases and J by 4 bases, with 12 bases between them. CDR3 nucleotide sequence: TGTGCCAGCAGCGCTCCCGGGGGGAATCAGCCCCAGCATTTT. Protein sequence: CASSAPGGNQPQHF.

This chain links TRBV2 with TRBJ2-2; no clear D. This CDR3 is built from 12 residues. V was clipped by 7 bases and J by 0 bases, with 3 bases between them. Germline V gives CDR1 SNHLY, CDR2 FYNNEI. The CDR3 DNA is TGTGCCAGCACCGCGAACACCGGGGAGCTGTTTTTT. Its translation is CASTANTGELFF. The full variable domain, rest sourced from reference TRBV2 and TRBJ2-2, is EPEVTQTPSHQVTQMGQEVILRCVPISNHLYFYWYRQILGQKVEFLVSFYNNEISEKSEIFDDQFSVERPDGSNFTLKIRSTKLEDSAMYFCASTANTGELFFGEGSRLTVL.

The V and J genes are TRBV9 and TRBJ1-2, with D perhaps matching TRBD1 (6 bases). Germline CDR1 SGDLS, CDR2 YYNGEE. The ends were cut back, 1 base at V and 7 bases at J, with 8 bases in the middle. The CDR3 sequence is 12 residues long. This CDR3 is CASSVPGAGYTF. The CDR3 DNA reads TGTGCCAGCAGCGTACCAGGGGCTGGCTACACCTTC.

V usage is TRBV13 and J usage is TRBJ1-2; no clear D gene. V was pared by 1 base and J by 1 base, with 7 bases between. In germline, CDR1 is PRHDT, CDR2 FYEKMQ (reference sequence). The CDR3 loop spans 14 amino acids. The DNA for the CDR3 is TGTGCCAGCAGCTTAGAGGCGGGTAACTATGGCTACACCTTC. Its protein is CASSLEAGNYGYTF.

This rearrangement joins TRBV6-5 to TRBJ2-3; unclear D gene. V shed 3 bases and J shed 5 bases, with 15 bases lying between them. The germline CDR1 and CDR2 sequences are MNHEY and SVGAGI. CDR3 length: 15 amino acids. CDR3 bases: TGTGCCAGCAGTTATTATGTTCCCCCCCTAGATACGCAGTATTTT. Protein sequence: CASSYYVPPLDTQYF.

The chain joins TRBV5-4 to TRBJ2-3, with a weak D call TRBD1 (6 bases). This CDR3 spans 13 amino acids. V gave up 1 base and J gave up 6 bases, with 9 bases separating them. The germline V gene has CDR1 SGHNT and CDR2 YYREEE (reference sequence). Here the CDR3 reads CASSLRGSDTQYF. DNA of the CDR3: TGTGCCAGCAGCTTGAGGGGGTCGGATACGCAGTATTTT.

V is TRBV5-1 and J is TRBJ2-7; 7 bases match TRBD2. This CDR3 region has 14 residues. Germline V lookup: CDR1 SGHRS, CDR2 YFSETQ. Trimming at V came to 4 bases and at J to 2 bases, leaving 6 bases not matched to a gene. The CDR3 region is CASSPTGGTYEQYF. The CDR3 nucleotides read TGCGCCAGCAGCCCCACCGGGGGGACCTACGAGCAGTACTTC.

V is TRBV11-2 and J is TRBJ2-3, with 7 nucleotides matching TRBD2. In germline, CDR1 is SGHAT, CDR2 FQNNGV. The CDR3 has 13 residues. After removal of 3 bases from V and 5 bases from J, the junction contained 2 bases not matched to a gene. CDR3 sequence (DNA): TGTGCCAGCAGCTTCGAGCGGGGAGATACGCAGTATTTT. This gives the protein CASSFERGDTQYF. The full variable domain, in which reference TRBV11-2 and TRBJ2-3 provide the parts outside the CDR3, is EAGVAQSPRYKIIEKRQSVAFWCNPISGHATLYWYQQILGQGPKLLIQFQNNGVVDDSQLPKDRFSAERLKGVDSTLKIQPAKLEDSAVYLCASSFERGDTQYFGPGTRLTVL.

This clone was found a few times. The V call is TRBV2, the J call TRBJ1-2; 7 positions match TRBD1. Trimming cost V 6 bases and J 0 bases; bases outside gene matches: 1. This CDR3 is built from 13 residues. Germline loops: CDR1 SNHLY, CDR2 FYNNEI. The CDR3, as DNA: TGTGCCAGCAGGGGGACAGCTAACTATGGCTACACCTTC. It codes for CASRGTANYGYTF. The variable domain in full, completed from reference TRBV2 and TRBJ1-2, reads EPEVTQTPSHQVTQMGQEVILRCVPISNHLYFYWYRQILGQKVEFLVSFYNNEISEKSEIFDDQFSVERPDGSNFTLKIRSTKLEDSAMYFCASRGTANYGYTFGSGTRLTVV.

This chain uses TRBV3-1 (or the pseudogene TRBV3-2) with TRBJ2-3; a possible D gene is TRBD2 (5 bases). Between the trimmed V and J ends, which lost 4 bases and 2 bases, there was a span of 16 bases. Per the germline V gene, CDR1 is LGHDT and CDR2 is YNNKEL (reference sequence). This CDR3 contains 16 residues. CDR3 DNA: TGTGCCAGCAGCCTAACAATGGGAGCCCTCACAGATACGCAGTATTTT. This sequence encodes CASSLTMGALTDTQYF.

The table lists this clone with many counts. The chain uses TRBV7-6 and TRBJ2-3; TRBD1 aligns across 8 bases. The CDR3 covers 14 residues. V shed 4 bases and J 7 bases; nucleotides not matched to a gene: 7. The V gene's germline CDR1 is SGHVS and CDR2 FNYEAQ. The CDR3 DNA reads TGTGCCAGCAGCTCCGGACAGGGCTTACATACGCAGTATTTT. Protein sequence: CASSSGQGLHTQYF. The variable domain in full, with the rest retrieved from reference TRBV7-6 and TRBJ2-3, is GAGVSQSPRYKVTKRGQDVALRCDPISGHVSLYWYRQALGQGPEFLTYFNYEAQQDKSGLPNDRFSAERPEGSISTLTIQRTEQRDSAMYRCASSSGQGLHTQYFGPGTRLTVL.

The V gene is TRBV27, the J gene TRBJ2-7; 7 bases align to TRBD2. The germline CDR1 and CDR2 sequences are MNHEY and SMNVEV (reference sequence). CDR3 size: 14 residues. V lost 6 bases to trimming and J lost 0 bases; unmatched junction nucleotides: 5. CDR3 in DNA: TGTGCCAGCAGGGGGGGGGTAGTCTCCTACGAGCAGTACTTC. Amino acids: CASRGGVVSYEQYF.

This CDR3 reads CASLQGVGNKQYF. CDR3 nucleotide sequence: TGCGCCAGCTTACAGGGAGTAGGGAACAAGCAGTACTTC. The chain recombines TRBV4-1 with TRBJ2-7; D might be TRBD1 (6 bases). V shed 8 bases and J shed 8 bases, with 19 bases lying between them. From germline, CDR1 is MGHRA and CDR2 YSYEKL. The CDR3 runs to 13 residues.